The clone carrying this T cell receptor (beta chain) was found once. The data were obtained in a study of blood T cell repertoires in COVID-19. Study-level information: Acute and convalescent COVID-19 samples came from the United States, Italy and Spain. In each case, the material was cDNA or gDNA derived from T cells, B-cell-depleted T cells, or PBMCs.

Trimming shortened V by 4 bases and J by 3 bases, and 13 bases separated the two germline ends. The CDR3 runs to 14 residues. CDR1 is MDHEN, CDR2 SYDVKM, per germline. In the original processing: Amplification with reference gene primers provided the estimates of nucleated cell counts. TCRdb's table, derived via immunoSEQ multiplex PCR, lists solely in-frame clones and lacks some. Clone size and V and J calls were adopted from that table, with D and trimming inferred from the DNA. The sample holds a few hundred thousand clones, 85% to 90% seen once. This TCR was sampled from a woman aged 50 to 60 in a cohort exposed to, infected with or recovered from COVID-19 (not recorded which). The chain combines TRBV28 with TRBJ2-7, with D possibly matching TRBD1 (5 bases). Sequences were obtained from PBMCs or T cells enriched from blood (not recorded which). The CDR3 is CASSSPGRVYEQYF. The CDR3 DNA follows: TGTGCCAGCAGTTCCCCCGGCAGGGTCTACGAGCAGTACTTC.